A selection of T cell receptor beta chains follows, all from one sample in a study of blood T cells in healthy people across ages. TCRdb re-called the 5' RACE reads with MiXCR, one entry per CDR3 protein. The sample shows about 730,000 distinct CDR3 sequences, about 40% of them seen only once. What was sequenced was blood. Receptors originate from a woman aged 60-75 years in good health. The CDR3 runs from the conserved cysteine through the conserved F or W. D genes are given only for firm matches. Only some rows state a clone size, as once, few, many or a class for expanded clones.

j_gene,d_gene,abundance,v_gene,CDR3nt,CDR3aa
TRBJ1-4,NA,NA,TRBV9,TGTGCCAGCAGCCTCGGGAGTAACAATGAAAAACTGTTTTTT,CASSLGSNNEKLFF
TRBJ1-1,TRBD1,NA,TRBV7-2,TGTGCCAGCAGCTTCAACAGGGGGCGAGCTTTCTTT,CASSFNRGRAFF
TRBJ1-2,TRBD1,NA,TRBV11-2,TGTGCCAGCAGCTTCAGGGGGGTTGACTATGGCTACACCTTC,CASSFRGVDYGYTF
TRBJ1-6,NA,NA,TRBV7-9,TGTGCCAGCAGCTTCGAGGATCGTAATTCACCCCTCCACTTT,CASSFEDRNSPLHF
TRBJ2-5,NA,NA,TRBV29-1,TGCAGCGTTGAAGCAGCAGCTAAAGAGACCCAGTACTTC,CSVEAAAKETQYF
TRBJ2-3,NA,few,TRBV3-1,TGTGCCAGCAGCCTACCAGGGAAGACAGATACGCAGTATTTT,CASSLPGKTDTQYF
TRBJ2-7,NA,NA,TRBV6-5,TGTGCCAGCAGTTACTCCGATCCGGAGGAAGGCTACGAGCAGTACTTC,CASSYSDPEEGYEQYF
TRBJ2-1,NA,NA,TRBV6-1,TGTGCCAGCACCAACTTACAAGGCAAGACCCAGTTCTTC,CASTNLQGKTQFF
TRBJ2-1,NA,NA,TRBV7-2,TGTGCCAGCAGCTTTGGCCCTTTCCTGAGGAATGAGCAGTTCTTC,CASSFGPFLRNEQFF
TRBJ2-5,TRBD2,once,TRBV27,TGTGCCGGCAGTCCCCAAGGCGGGAGTTTCGGAGAGACCCAGTACTTC,CAGSPQGGSFGETQYF
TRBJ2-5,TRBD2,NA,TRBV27,TGTGCCAGCAGTTCTCCGACCCTGACTAGCCTTGAGACCCAGTACTTC,CASSSPTLTSLETQYF
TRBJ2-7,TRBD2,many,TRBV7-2,TGTGCCAGCAGCTTAACTAGCGTCTCCTACAATGAGCAGTACTTC,CASSLTSVSYNEQYF
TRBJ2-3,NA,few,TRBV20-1,TGCAGTGCTAGTTCTATAGATACGCAGTATTTT,CSASSIDTQYF
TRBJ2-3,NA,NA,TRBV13,TGTGCCAGCAGCTTACTCCGAGGAGATACGCAGTATTTT,CASSLLRGDTQYF
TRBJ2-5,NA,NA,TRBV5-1,TGCGTCAGCAGCGGCGGGGAATCCGAGACCCAGTACTTC,CVSSGGESETQYF
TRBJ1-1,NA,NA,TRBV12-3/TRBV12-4,TGTGCCAGCACCGCAGACAGCCTGAACACTGAAGCTTTCTTT,CASTADSLNTEAFF
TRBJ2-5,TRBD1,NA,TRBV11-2,TGTGCCAGCAGCCTAGGGACAGGGTCGTGGGAGACCCAGTACTTC,CASSLGTGSWETQYF
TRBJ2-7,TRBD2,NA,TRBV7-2,TGTGCCAGCAGCTTAGTTAGCGGGATAGATCACGAGCAGTACTTC,CASSLVSGIDHEQYF
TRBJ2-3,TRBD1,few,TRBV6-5,TGTGCCAGCAGATTGCAACTGACAGGGACCGATACGCAGTATTTT,CASRLQLTGTDTQYF
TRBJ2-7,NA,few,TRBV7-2,TGTGCCAGCAGCTTAACGTATAACACCTACGAGCAGTACTTC,CASSLTYNTYEQYF
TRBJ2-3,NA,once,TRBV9,TGTGCCAGCAGCGGAGAGTGGTCAGATACGCAGTATTTT,CASSGEWSDTQYF
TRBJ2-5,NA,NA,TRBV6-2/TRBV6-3,TGTGCCAGCAGTTACGGGTTCGAAGAGACCCAGTACTTC,CASSYGFEETQYF
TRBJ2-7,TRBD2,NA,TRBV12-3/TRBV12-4,TGTGCCAGCGGTTTAGGAGCGGGGGGATCCTACGAGCAGTACTTC,CASGLGAGGSYEQYF
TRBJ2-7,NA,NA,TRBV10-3,TGTGCCATCAGTGGTAGCGAAGATTTTTACGAGCAGTACTTC,CAISGSEDFYEQYF
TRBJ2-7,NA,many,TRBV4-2,TGTGCCAGCAGCCAAGATCTTTACACTGAGCAGTACTTC,CASSQDLYTEQYF
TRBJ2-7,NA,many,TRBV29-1,TGCAGCGTTGAAGACAGGGCCCGCTCCTACGAGCAGTACTTC,CSVEDRARSYEQYF
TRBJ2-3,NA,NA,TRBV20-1,TGCAGTGCGAGAGGACGGGACGGGCATCAAGATACGCAGTATTTT,CSARGRDGHQDTQYF
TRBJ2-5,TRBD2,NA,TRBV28,TGTGCCAGCAGGAGCCTCACTGGCGGGGGGGCGGAGACCCAGTACTTC,CASRSLTGGGAETQYF
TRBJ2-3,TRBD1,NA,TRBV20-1,TGCAGTGCTAGAGGGGTTGGGACAGGGGTCACAGATACGCAGTATTTT,CSARGVGTGVTDTQYF
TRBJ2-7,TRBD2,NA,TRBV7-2,TGTGCCAGCAGCACCCTAGCGGGGGCCTACGAGCAGTACTTC,CASSTLAGAYEQYF
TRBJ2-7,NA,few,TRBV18,TGTGCCAGCTCCAAATCGGAGGGGCCCTACGAGCAGTACTTC,CASSKSEGPYEQYF
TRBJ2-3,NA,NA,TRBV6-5,TGTGCCAGCAGTTACCTTGGATCTAGTTACCTAGGCCCCGAGGCGCAGTATTTT,CASSYLGSSYLGPEAQYF
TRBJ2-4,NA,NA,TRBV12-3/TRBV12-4,TGTGCCAGTAGTTTAGCGAACGAGGCGGCGCAGTACTTC,CASSLANEAAQYF
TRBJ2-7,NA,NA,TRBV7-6,TGTGCCAGCAGCTTAAATCAGCGGACCCTCTACGAGCAGTACTTC,CASSLNQRTLYEQYF
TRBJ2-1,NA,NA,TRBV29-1,TGCAGCGTCGACGGGGACTTCAATGAGCAGTTCTTC,CSVDGDFNEQFF
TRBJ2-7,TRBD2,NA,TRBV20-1,TGCAGTGCTAGTGACACCGCGGGTCTAGCGGGATTCGAGCAGTACTTC,CSASDTAGLAGFEQYF
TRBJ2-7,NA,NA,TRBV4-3,TGCGCCAGCAGCCAAGACACGACCTCCTACGAGCAGTACTTC,CASSQDTTSYEQYF